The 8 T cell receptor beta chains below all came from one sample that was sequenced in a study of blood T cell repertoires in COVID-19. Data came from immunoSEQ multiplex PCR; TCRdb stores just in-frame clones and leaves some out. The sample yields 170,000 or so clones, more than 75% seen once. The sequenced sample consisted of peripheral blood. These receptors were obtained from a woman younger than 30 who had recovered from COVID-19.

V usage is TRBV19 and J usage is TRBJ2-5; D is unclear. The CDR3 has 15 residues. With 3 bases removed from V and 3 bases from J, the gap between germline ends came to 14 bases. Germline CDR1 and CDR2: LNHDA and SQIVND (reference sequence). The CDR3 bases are TGTGCCAGTAGTATGTCTTTCGCCAGAAAAGAGACCCAGTACTTC. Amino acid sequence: CASSMSFARKETQYF.

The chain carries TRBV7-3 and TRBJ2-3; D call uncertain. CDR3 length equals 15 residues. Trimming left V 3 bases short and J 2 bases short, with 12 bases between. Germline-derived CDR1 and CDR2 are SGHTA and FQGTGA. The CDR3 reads CASSFRSLLTDTQYF. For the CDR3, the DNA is TGTGCCAGCAGCTTTAGATCGCTACTCACAGATACGCAGTATTTT.

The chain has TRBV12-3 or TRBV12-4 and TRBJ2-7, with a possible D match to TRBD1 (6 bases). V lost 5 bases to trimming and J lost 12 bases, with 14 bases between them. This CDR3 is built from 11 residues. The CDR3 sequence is CASSTGTRMYF. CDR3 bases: TGTGCCAGCAGTACCGGGACACGGATGTACTTC.

DNA for the CDR3: TGTGCCAGCAGCCAAGTAAAAACCTGGAGGGATTCACCCCTCCACTTT. Its translation: CASSQVKTWRDSPLHF. V usage is TRBV14 and J usage is TRBJ1-6, with D unclear. Germline assignment: CDR1 SGHDN and CDR2 FVKESK. This CDR3 region has 16 residues. Trimming stripped 1 base from V and 8 bases from J, with 15 bases between.

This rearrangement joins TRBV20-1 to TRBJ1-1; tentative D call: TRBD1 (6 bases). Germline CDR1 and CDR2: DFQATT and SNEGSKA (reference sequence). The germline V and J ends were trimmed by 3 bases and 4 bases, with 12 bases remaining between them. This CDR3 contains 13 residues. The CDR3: CSASKAGATEAFF. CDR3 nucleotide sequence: TGCAGTGCTAGTAAGGCAGGGGCCACTGAAGCTTTCTTT.

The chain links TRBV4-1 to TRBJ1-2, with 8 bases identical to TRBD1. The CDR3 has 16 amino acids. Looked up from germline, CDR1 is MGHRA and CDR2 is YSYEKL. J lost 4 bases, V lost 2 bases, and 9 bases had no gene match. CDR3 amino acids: CASSQTRGQEGYGYTF. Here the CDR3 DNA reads TGCGCCAGCAGCCAAACCCGGGGACAGGAAGGCTATGGCTACACCTTC.

CDR3 loop: CASSGWSYGYTF. In nucleotides, the CDR3 is TGTGCCAGCTCGGGTTGGAGCTATGGCTACACCTTC. J is TRBJ1-2 and V is TRBV6-5; D is unclear. Per germline, CDR1 MNHEY and CDR2 SVGAGI. V shed 8 bases and J shed 4 bases, with 11 bases lying between them. The CDR3 contains 12 residues.

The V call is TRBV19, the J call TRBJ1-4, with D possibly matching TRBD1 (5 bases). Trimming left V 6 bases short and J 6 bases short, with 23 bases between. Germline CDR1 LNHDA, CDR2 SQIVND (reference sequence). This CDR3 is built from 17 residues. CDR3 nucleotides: TGTGCCAGTAGCCTTCTCCATTATAGGGGTTTCGATGAAAAACTGTTTTTT. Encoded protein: CASSLLHYRGFDEKLFF.